This is a list of T cell receptor beta chains from one sample in a study of blood T cell repertoires in COVID-19. Data came from immunoSEQ multiplex PCR; TCRdb stores just in-frame clones and leaves some out. The sample gives about 170,000 clones, approximately 80% of which show up once; 2.9% is in the top ten. Source material: peripheral blood. The receptors shown here come from a woman aged 55-70 years with acute or convalescent COVID-19. Each CDR3 is given with its conserved first and last residue. A D gene is named only where the DNA matches it firmly. Not all rows give a size; the values are once, few, many and, for expanded clones, a class.

V gene,clone size,D gene,J gene,CDR3 DNA,CDR3 protein
TRBV19,-,TRBD1,TRBJ2-6,TGTGCCAGTAGTATTACAGGGGTTGGGGCCAACGTCCTGACTTTC,CASSITGVGANVLTF
TRBV5-4,-,-,TRBJ2-7,TGTGCCAGCAGCTCGGGGTTCACCTCCTACGAGCAGTACTTC,CASSSGFTSYEQYF
TRBV19,once,-,TRBJ2-5,TGTGCCAGTAGTATATCTAGACAAGAGACCCAGTACTTC,CASSISRQETQYF
TRBV27,-,TRBD1,TRBJ1-3,TGTGCCAGCAGTTTATCCCTTCAGGGGGTGATAGCTGGAAACACCATATATTTT,CASSLSLQGVIAGNTIYF
TRBV5-1,once,TRBD1,TRBJ2-7,TGCGCCAGCAGCTTCCAAGGGACAGGGGTCTACGAGCAGTACTTC,CASSFQGTGVYEQYF
TRBV18,-,TRBD1,TRBJ1-1,TGTGCCAGCTCCCCGACGGGACAGGAGGGCACTGAAGCTTTCTTT,CASSPTGQEGTEAFF
TRBV5-8,-,-,TRBJ1-5,TGTGCCAGCAGCTTGGCAGTTGGCAGTAGCAATCAGCCCCAGCATTTT,CASSLAVGSSNQPQHF
TRBV7-9,-,TRBD1,TRBJ2-6,TGTGCCAGCACCTTCCTGACAGGGGGGACTGGGGCCAACGTCCTGACTTTC,CASTFLTGGTGANVLTF
TRBV6-4,-,TRBD1,TRBJ1-2,TGTGCCAGCAGGCACGGACAGGGGGAATATGGCTACACCTTC,CASRHGQGEYGYTF
TRBV25-1,-,-,TRBJ1-6,TGTGCCAGCAGTGAAGGGGGCAGGGGTTCACCCCTCCACTTT,CASSEGGRGSPLHF
TRBV30,-,-,TRBJ1-1,TGTGCCTGGACTGAGGGACTAACAGGGCCAGCTTTCTTT,CAWTEGLTGPAFF
TRBV30,-,-,TRBJ1-4,TGTGCCTGGAATGAGGAGCTAGGAGAAAAACTGTTTTTT,CAWNEELGEKLFF
TRBV3-1/TRBV3-2,-,TRBD2,TRBJ2-3,TGTGCCAGCAGCCGACGGACTAGCGGGGGAGTCACAGATACGCAGTATTTT,CASSRRTSGGVTDTQYF
TRBV28,-,-,TRBJ2-3,TGTGCCAGCAGTTTGGCGGGGCCCAGCACAGATACGCAGTATTTT,CASSLAGPSTDTQYF
TRBV6-2/TRBV6-3,-,-,TRBJ2-7,TGTGCCAGCAGTTATTTACTCGACAGGCACGGCTCCTACGAGCAGTACTTC,CASSYLLDRHGSYEQYF
TRBV4-1,-,TRBD2,TRBJ2-7,TGCGCCAGCAGCCAGGTACGAGCGGGGGACTGGAACGAGCAGTACTTC,CASSQVRAGDWNEQYF
TRBV4-1,-,TRBD1,TRBJ1-4,TGCGCCAGCAACCCCTTCCCAGGGGGCAGCAGTAATGAAAAACTGTTTTTT,CASNPFPGGSSNEKLFF
TRBV5-1,-,TRBD2,TRBJ2-5,TGCGCCAGCAGCCCAGCGGGGGGGCAAGAGACCCAGTACTTC,CASSPAGGQETQYF
TRBV7-2,-,TRBD2,TRBJ2-1,TGTGCCAGCAGCTCTAAGCGGGAATCCTCCTACAATGAGCAGTTCTTC,CASSSKRESSYNEQFF
TRBV5-6,-,-,TRBJ1-5,TGTGCCAGCAGCTCCGGGGGAAGCAATCAGCCCCAGCATTTT,CASSSGGSNQPQHF
TRBV5-8,once,-,TRBJ1-5,TGTGCCAGCAGCTTGGGGAGTAATAGCAATCAGCCCCAGCATTTT,CASSLGSNSNQPQHF
TRBV4-3,-,-,TRBJ1-6,TGCGCCAGCAGCCAAGAAGCACAGGTGACCAGCTCCTATAATTCACCCCTCCACTTT,CASSQEAQVTSSYNSPLHF
TRBV27,-,TRBD1,TRBJ1-4,TGTGCCAGCAGGCCGGGACAGGGGATAGCTAATGAAAAACTGTTTTTT,CASRPGQGIANEKLFF
TRBV11-3,-,-,TRBJ2-7,TGTGCCAGCAGCTTAAACACCGCGGGCGAGCAGTACTTC,CASSLNTAGEQYF
TRBV9,-,-,TRBJ1-2,TGTGCCAGCAGCTCCCGCACAGGGAACTATGGCTACACCTTC,CASSSRTGNYGYTF
TRBV10-3,-,-,TRBJ2-5,TGTGCCATCAGTGAAGGGGGGGCCTGGGAGACCCAGTACTTC,CAISEGGAWETQYF
TRBV11-1,-,-,TRBJ2-3,TGTGCCAGCAGCCTGGACGGGGGTAGCACAGATACGCAGTATTTT,CASSLDGGSTDTQYF
TRBV7-9,-,-,TRBJ1-3,TGTGCCAGCAGCTTAGATCCCTCCCTCTCTGGAAACACCATATATTTT,CASSLDPSLSGNTIYF
TRBV4-3,few,TRBD2,TRBJ2-2,TGCGCCAGCAGCCAAGAAGGGGCTAGCGGGGGCCTTAACACCGGGGAGCTGTTTTTT,CASSQEGASGGLNTGELFF
TRBV19,-,-,TRBJ1-3,TGTGCCAGTAGGGGCTACTCTGGAAACACCATATATTTT,CASRGYSGNTIYF
TRBV7-8,-,TRBD2,TRBJ2-1,TGTGCCAGCAGCTCGACTAGCGGGGGCAAGCTCTCCTACAATGAGCAGTTCTTC,CASSSTSGGKLSYNEQFF
TRBV29-1,-,TRBD1,TRBJ1-1,TGCAGCGTTCAGAAACTGGGACAGGGGGGGACTGAAGCTTTCTTT,CSVQKLGQGGTEAFF
TRBV5-1,-,TRBD1,TRBJ1-2,TGCGCCAGCAGCTCAGGGGGCGCAAACTATGGCTACACCTTC,CASSSGGANYGYTF
TRBV2,few,-,TRBJ2-2,TGTGCCAGCAGTTGGGAGTCCAACACCGGGGAGCTGTTTTTT,CASSWESNTGELFF
TRBV28,-,TRBD1,TRBJ1-2,TGTGCCAGCAGTTTAGAGGGGGCCAGGAGGACCTTC,CASSLEGARRTF
TRBV20-1,-,-,TRBJ2-5,TGCAGTGCTAGTCCTGAGTACTTC,CSASPEYF
TRBV21-1,-,-,TRBJ2-4,TGTGCCAGCAGACAAGGGGTTCAGGGGACGACGATAGCCAAAAACATTCAGTACTTC,CASRQGVQGTTIAKNIQYF
TRBV18,-,TRBD2,TRBJ2-5,TGTGCCAGCTCATGGGGACTAGCGGGGCAAGAGACCCAGTACTTC,CASSWGLAGQETQYF
TRBV11-2,few,-,TRBJ1-1,TGTGCCAGCATAGCGGGCCGGTTGAACACTGAAGCTTTCTTT,CASIAGRLNTEAFF
TRBV5-1,-,-,TRBJ1-5,TGCGCCAGCAGCTTGGAGGGGGATTTCAATCAGCCCCAGCATTTT,CASSLEGDFNQPQHF
TRBV7-2,-,-,TRBJ1-2,TGTGCCAGCAGCTCGCCGACAACTAACTATGGCTACACCTTC,CASSSPTTNYGYTF
TRBV12-1,-,-,TRBJ1-3,TGTGCCAGCAGCCCAAACTGGACAGCCTCTGGAAACACCATATATTTT,CASSPNWTASGNTIYF
TRBV19,once,TRBD1,TRBJ1-3,TGTGCCAGTAGTACCGGGGACAGCCGAAACACCATATATTTT,CASSTGDSRNTIYF